This T cell receptor beta chain appears in the sequencing data of a study of early T cells in non-severe SARS-CoV-2 infection. The wider study: The study sequenced bulk RNA from unsorted whole blood, with chains unpaired. Study conclusions and caveats: Database matching using VDJdb favored anti-spike CD8 responses, with private and CD4 specificities left missing.

Via MiXCR, TCRdb re-called the 5' RACE reads, giving one row per CDR3 protein. The table includes around 35,000 distinct CDR3 sequences, around 5.8% detected once. This clonotype appeared many times. Its antigen is undetermined. V gave up 1 base and J gave up 4 bases, with 10 bases separating them. CDR1 is SGHDT and CDR2 is YYEEEE in the germline V gene. The CDR3 runs 14 residues. What was sequenced was whole blood. This chain connects TRBV5-6 to TRBJ2-3; D possibly corresponds to TRBD2 (5 bases). The receptor was derived from an adult who was a healthcare worker with PCR-confirmed SARS-CoV-2 infection or an uninfected control (not recorded which). The CDR3 DNA reads TGTGCCAGCAGCTTGCCTAGCCGGGCAGATACGCAGTATTTT. Translation: CASSLPSRADTQYF.